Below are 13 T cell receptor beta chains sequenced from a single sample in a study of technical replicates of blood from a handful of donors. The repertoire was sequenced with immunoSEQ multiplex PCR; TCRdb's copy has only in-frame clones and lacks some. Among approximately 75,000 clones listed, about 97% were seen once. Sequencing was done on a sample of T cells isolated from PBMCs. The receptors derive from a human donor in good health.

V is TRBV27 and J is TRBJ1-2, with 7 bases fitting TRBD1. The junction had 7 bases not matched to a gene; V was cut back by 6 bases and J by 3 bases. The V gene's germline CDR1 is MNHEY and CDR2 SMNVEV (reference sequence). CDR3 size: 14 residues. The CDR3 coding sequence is TGTGCCAGCAGCGAACTCAGGGGGGACTATGGCTACACCTTC. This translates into CASSELRGDYGYTF.

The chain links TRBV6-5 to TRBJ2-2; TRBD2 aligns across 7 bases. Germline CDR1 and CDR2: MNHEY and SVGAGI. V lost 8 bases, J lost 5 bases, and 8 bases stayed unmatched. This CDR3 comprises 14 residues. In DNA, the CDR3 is TGTGCCAGCTATGGCTGGGAGGGAACCGGGGAGCTGTTTTTT. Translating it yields CASYGWEGTGELFF.

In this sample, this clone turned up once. CDR3 sequence reads: CASSVASGRQGEAFF. The CDR3 region has the DNA TGTGCCAGCAGCGTAGCAAGTGGGAGACAGGGTGAAGCTTTCTTT. The J gene is TRBJ1-1, the V gene TRBV9; 7 bases match TRBD1. The CDR3 covers 15 residues. Looked up from germline, CDR1 is SGDLS and CDR2 is YYNGEE. V shed 0 bases and J 7 bases; nucleotides not matched to a gene: 9. The full variable domain, completed using reference TRBV9 and TRBJ1-1, is DSGVTQTPKHLITATGQRVTLRCSPRSGDLSVYWYQQSLDQGLQFLIQYYNGEERAKGNILERFSAQQFPDLHSELNLSSLELGDSALYFCASSVASGRQGEAFFGQGTRLTVV.

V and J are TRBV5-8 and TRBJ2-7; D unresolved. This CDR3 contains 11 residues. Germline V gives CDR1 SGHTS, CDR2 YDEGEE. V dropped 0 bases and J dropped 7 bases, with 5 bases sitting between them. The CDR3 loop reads CASSLDAEQYF. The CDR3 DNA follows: TGTGCCAGCAGCTTGGATGCGGAGCAGTACTTC. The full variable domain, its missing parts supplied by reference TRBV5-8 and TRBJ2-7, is EAGVTQSPTHLIKTRGQQATLRCSPISGHTSVYWYQQALGLGLQFLLWYDEGEERNRGNFPPRFSGRQFPNYSSELNVNALELEDSALYLCASSLDAEQYFGPGTRLTVT.

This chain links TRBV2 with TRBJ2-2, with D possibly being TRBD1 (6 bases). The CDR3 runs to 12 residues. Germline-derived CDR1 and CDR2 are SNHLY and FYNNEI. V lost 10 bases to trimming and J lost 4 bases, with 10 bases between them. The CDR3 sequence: CAKRQATGELFF. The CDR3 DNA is TGTGCCAAACGACAGGCCACCGGGGAGCTGTTTTTT.

Written as DNA, the CDR3 is TGTGCCAGCAGTTCCGGGACAGGGACTTTCCAGCCCCAGCATTTT. It translates to CASSSGTGTFQPQHF. The J gene is TRBJ1-5, the V gene TRBV7-9; 9 bases agree with TRBD1. Trimming took 6 bases from V and 7 from J; bases not matched to a gene: 10. The CDR3 is 15 residues long. The germline gives CDR1 SEHNR, CDR2 FQNEAQ (reference sequence).

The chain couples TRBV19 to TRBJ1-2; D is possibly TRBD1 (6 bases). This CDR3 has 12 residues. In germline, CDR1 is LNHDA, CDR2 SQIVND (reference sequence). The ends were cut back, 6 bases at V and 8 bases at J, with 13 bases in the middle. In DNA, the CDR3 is TGTGCCAGTAGAACAGGGAACCACGGCTACACCTTC. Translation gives CASRTGNHGYTF.

DNA of the CDR3: TGCGCCAGCAGCCAAACCGGGACATTTTATGAAAAACTGTTTTTT. It codes for CASSQTGTFYEKLFF. The J gene is TRBJ1-4, the V gene TRBV4-3, with D tentatively TRBD1 (6 bases). This CDR3 has 15 amino acids. The V gene's germline CDR1 is LGHNA and CDR2 YSLEER. Trimming took 2 bases from V and 6 from J, leaving 13 bases between them.

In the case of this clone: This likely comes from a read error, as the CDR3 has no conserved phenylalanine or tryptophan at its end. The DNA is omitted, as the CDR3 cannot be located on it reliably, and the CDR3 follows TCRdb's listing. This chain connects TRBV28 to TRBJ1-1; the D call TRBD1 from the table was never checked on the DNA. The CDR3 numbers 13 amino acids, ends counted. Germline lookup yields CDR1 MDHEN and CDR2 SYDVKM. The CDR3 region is CASTTSGIRELRV.

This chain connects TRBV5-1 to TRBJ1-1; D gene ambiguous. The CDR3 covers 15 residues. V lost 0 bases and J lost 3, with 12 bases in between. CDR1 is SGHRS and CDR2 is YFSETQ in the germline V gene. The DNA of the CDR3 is TGCGCCAGCAGCTTGGGCCCAGGTCGATACACTGAAGCTTTCTTT. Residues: CASSLGPGRYTEAFF.

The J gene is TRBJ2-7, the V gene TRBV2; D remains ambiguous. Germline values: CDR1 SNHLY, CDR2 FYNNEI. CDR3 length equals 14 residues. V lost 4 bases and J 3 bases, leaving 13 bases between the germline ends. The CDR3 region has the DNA TGTGCCAGCAGTGCCCGATATCTAAGCTACGAGCAGTACTTC. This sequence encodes CASSARYLSYEQYF.

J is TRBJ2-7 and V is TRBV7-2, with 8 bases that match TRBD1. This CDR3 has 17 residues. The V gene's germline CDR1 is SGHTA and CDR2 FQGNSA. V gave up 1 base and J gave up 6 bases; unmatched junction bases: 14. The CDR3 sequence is CASSLGGWGTGSTEQYF. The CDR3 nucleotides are TGTGCCAGCAGCTTAGGAGGATGGGGGACAGGTTCCACCGAGCAGTACTTC.

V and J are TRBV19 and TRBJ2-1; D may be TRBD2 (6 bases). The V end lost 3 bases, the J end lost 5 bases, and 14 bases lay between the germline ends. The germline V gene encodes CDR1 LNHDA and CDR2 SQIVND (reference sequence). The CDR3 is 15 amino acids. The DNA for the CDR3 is TGTGCCAGTAGTATTAGCGGCGGTCTGCACAATGAGCAGTTCTTC. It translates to CASSISGGLHNEQFF.